The 3 T cell receptor beta chains listed next were all sequenced from one sample in a study of T cell repertoires in cytomegalovirus infection. TCRdb processed the reads anew with MiXCR; each CDR3 protein has one entry. The table shows around 300,000 distinct CDR3 sequences, with 20% to 25% occurring only once. These TCRs are of unknown antigen specificity. The sequencing here drew on cultured PBMCs, taken from culture after CMV antigen stimulation. The receptor set was obtained from a human donor in good health (CMV status not recorded). Some clones in this sample may be carry-over from other donors' samples.

Ten or more counts support this clonotype. The rearrangement joins TRBV7-2 to TRBJ1-2; a weak D match, TRBD1 (5 bases). Trimming pared 4 bases from V and 1 base from J, leaving 7 bases between. The germline V gene has CDR1 SGHTA and CDR2 FQGNSA. There are 13 residues in the CDR3. The CDR3 nucleotides read TGTGCCAGCAGCTCGACAGATAACTATGGCTACACCTTC. Translation: CASSSTDNYGYTF.

The genes are TRBV5-1 and TRBJ2-5; D possibly matches TRBD1 or TRBD2 (5 bases each). Germline loops: CDR1 SGHRS, CDR2 YFSETQ. This CDR3 comprises 13 residues. V was cut by 2 bases and J by 5 bases, with 10 bases left in between. The CDR3 sequence: CASSLVEGETQYF. The CDR3 DNA sequence: TGCGCCAGCAGCTTAGTAGAGGGGGAGACCCAGTACTTC.

This clonotype was observed at least ten times. This chain uses TRBV6-5 with TRBJ2-2; TRBD2 matches 8 bases. V gave up 2 bases and J gave up 5 bases; unmatched junction bases: 4. The CDR3 contains 15 residues. In germline, CDR1 is MNHEY, CDR2 SVGAGI. The CDR3 sequence is CASSYRLARTGELFF. Here the CDR3 DNA reads TGTGCCAGCAGTTACAGACTAGCGCGAACCGGGGAGCTGTTTTTT.